Detailed here is one T cell receptor (beta chain). The antigen is unknown. The data were taken from a study of beta chain features in type 1 diabetes. The study's findings and limits: Among patients, naive, central memory and Treg TCRB repertoires appeared more similar than among healthy donors. VDJ junctions from patients with type 1 diabetes contained fewer insertions and more deletions. Shorter TCRB CDR3s, moderately but significantly so, were found in Type 1 diabetes patients in all four CD4+ subsets. It was possible that PCR favored shorter templates, equally so in patients and controls.

The authors reverse transcribed all of the isolated RNA, so sequencing captured expressed TCRB transcripts. An average roughly 3.6 million reads came from naive, central memory and regulatory T cell samples. Only in-frame clones appear in the TCRdb table, and some are missing; sequencing was by immunoSEQ multiplex PCR. The data hold 550,000 to 850,000 clones, with roughly 13% observed a single time. Sequencing input: naive CD4+ T cells from blood. This receptor was obtained from a man aged 18 to 30 with type 1 diabetes.

CDR3 nucleotide sequence: TGCGCCAGCAGTCAGCCCGGACAGGGGCGCAACAATGAGCAGTTCTTC. Translating it yields CASSQPGQGRNNEQFF. The chain has TRBV23-1 and TRBJ2-1; 9 nucleotides agree with TRBD1. Being an ORF, TRBV23-1 has a function that is uncertain. The CDR3 consists of 16 residues. V shed 3 bases, J shed 5 bases, and the junction held 8 bases outside the gene matches.